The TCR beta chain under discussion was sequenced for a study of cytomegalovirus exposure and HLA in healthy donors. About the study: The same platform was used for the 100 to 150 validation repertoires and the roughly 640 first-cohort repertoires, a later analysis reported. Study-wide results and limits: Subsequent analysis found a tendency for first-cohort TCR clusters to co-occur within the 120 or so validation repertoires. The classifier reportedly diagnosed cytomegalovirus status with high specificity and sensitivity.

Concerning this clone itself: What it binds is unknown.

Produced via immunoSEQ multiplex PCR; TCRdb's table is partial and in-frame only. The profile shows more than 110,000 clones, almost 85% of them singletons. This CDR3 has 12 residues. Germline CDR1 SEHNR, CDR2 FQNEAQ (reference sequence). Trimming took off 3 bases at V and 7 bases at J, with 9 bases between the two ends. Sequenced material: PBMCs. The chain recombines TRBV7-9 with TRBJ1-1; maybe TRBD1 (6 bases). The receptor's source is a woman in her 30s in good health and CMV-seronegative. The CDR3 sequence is CASSFPGVEAFF. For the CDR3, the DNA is TGTGCCAGCAGCTTCCCAGGGGTTGAAGCTTTCTTT.